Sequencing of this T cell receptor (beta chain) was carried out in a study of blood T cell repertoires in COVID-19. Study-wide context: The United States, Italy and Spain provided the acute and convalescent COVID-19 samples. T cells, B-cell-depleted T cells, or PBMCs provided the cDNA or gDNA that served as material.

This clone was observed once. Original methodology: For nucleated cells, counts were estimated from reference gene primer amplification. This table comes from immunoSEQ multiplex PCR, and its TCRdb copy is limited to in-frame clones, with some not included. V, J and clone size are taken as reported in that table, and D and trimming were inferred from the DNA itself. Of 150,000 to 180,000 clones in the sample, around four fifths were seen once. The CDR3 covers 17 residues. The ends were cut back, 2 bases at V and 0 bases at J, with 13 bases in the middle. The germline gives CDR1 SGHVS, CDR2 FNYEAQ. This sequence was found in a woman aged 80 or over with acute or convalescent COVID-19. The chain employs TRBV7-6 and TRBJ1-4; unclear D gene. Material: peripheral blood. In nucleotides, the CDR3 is TGTGCCAGCAGCTTAACGCGGTCGAAAACAACTAATGAAAAACTGTTTTTT. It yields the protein CASSLTRSKTTNEKLFF.